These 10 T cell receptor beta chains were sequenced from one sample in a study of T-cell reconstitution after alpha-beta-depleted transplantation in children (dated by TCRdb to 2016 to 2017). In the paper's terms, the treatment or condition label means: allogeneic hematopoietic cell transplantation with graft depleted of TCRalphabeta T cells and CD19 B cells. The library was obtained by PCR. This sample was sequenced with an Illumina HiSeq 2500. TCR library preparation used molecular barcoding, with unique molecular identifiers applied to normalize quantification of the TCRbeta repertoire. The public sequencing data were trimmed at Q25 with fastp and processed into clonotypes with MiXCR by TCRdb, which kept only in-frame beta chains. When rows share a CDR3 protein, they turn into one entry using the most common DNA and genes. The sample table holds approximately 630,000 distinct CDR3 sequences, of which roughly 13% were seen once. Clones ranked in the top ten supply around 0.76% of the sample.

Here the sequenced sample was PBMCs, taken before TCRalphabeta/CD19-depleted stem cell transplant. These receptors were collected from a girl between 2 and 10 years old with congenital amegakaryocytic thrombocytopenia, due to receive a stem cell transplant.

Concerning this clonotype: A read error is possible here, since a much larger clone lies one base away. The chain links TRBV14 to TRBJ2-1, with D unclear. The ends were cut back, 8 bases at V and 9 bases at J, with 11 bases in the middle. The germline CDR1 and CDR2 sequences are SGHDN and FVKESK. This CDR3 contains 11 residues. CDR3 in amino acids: CASGRNSEQFF. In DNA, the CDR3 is TGTGCCAGCGGCCGGAACAGTGAGCAGTTCTTC.

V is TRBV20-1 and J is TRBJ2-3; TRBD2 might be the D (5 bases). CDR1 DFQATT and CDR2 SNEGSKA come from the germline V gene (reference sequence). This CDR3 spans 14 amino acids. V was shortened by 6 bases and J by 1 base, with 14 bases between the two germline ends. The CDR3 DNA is TGCAGTGCCATCACTCGCGGGCGCACAGATACGCAGTATTTT. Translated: CSAITRGRTDTQYF.

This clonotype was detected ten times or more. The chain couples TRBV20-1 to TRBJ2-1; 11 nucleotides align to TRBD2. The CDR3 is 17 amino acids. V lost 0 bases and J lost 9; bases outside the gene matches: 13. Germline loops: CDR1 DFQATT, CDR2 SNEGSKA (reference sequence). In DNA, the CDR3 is TGCAGTGCTAGAGATCCGGCCCAACTAGCGGGAGCTCGTGAGCAGTTCTTC. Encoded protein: CSARDPAQLAGAREQFF.

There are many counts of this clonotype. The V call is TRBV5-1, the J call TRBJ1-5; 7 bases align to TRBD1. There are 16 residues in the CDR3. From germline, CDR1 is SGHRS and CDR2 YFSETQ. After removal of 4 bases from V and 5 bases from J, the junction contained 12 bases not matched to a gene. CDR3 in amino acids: CASSPGTGAEDQPQHF. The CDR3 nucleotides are TGCGCCAGCAGCCCGGGTACAGGGGCAGAGGATCAGCCCCAGCATTTT.

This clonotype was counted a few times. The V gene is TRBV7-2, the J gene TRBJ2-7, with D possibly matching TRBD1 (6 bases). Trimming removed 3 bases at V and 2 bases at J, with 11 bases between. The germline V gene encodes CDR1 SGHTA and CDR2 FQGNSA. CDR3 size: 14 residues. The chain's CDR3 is CASSFAGVAYEQYF. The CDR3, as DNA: TGTGCCAGCAGCTTTGCAGGGGTAGCCTACGAGCAGTACTTC.

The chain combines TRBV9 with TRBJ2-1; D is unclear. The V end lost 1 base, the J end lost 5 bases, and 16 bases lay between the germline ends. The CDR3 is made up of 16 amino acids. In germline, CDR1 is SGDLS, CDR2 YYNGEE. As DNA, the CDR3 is TGTGCCAGCAGCGTACGAAGATCCGGGCTTAACAATGAGCAGTTCTTC. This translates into CASSVRRSGLNNEQFF.

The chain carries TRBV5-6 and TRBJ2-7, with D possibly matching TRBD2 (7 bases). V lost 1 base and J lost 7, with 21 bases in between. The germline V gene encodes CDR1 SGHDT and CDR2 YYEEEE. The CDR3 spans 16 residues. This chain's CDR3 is CASSLYGIGGGGEQYF. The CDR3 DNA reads TGTGCCAGCAGCTTGTATGGTATCGGAGGGGGAGGGGAGCAGTACTTC.

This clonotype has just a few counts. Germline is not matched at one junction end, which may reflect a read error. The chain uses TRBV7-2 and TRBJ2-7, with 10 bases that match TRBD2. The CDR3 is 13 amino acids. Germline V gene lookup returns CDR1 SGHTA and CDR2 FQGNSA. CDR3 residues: CASSLAGDFEQYF. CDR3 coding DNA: TGTGCCAGCAGCCTAGCGGGAGATTTCGAGCAGTACTTC. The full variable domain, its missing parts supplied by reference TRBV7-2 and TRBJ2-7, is GAGVSQSPSNKVTEKGKDVELRCDPISGHTALYWYRQSLGQGLEFLIYFQGNSAPDKSGLPSDRFSAERTGGSVSTLTIQRTQQEDSAVYLCASSLAGDFEQYFGPGTRLTVT.

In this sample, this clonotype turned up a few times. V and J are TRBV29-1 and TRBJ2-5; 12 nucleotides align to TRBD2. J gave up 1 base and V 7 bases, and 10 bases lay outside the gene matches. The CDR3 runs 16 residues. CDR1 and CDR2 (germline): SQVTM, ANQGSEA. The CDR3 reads CSATSGRPNFQETQYF. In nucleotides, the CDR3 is TGCAGCGCAACTAGCGGGAGGCCTAATTTCCAAGAGACCCAGTACTTC.

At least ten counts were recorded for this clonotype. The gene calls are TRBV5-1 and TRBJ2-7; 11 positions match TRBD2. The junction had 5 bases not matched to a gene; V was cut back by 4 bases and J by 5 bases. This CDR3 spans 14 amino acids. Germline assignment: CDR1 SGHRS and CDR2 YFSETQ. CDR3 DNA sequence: TGCGCCAGCAGCCATGTACTAGCGGGAGACGAGCAGTACTTC. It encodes CASSHVLAGDEQYF.